This paragraph reports one T cell receptor beta chain. This sample is drawn from a study of tumor-infiltrating lymphocytes in oesophageal squamous cell carcinoma. CDR3 size: 15 residues. The germline V gene has CDR1 SGHVS and CDR2 FQNEAQ. V was cut by 2 bases and J by 4 bases, with 9 bases left in between. MiXCR, run by TCRdb on the PCR reads, gives a single entry per CDR3 protein. The top ten clones hold approximately 40% of a sample with just over 8,500 distinct CDR3 sequences, 66% of them seen once. This TCR derives from a female donor with esophageal squamous cell carcinoma. Input material: esophageal tumor tissue. This sequence joins TRBV7-8 and TRBJ1-6, with unresolved D. The CDR3 nucleotides are TGTGCCAGCAGCTTAAAGGACCTTTATAATTCACCCCTCCACTTT. This translates into CASSLKDLYNSPLHF.